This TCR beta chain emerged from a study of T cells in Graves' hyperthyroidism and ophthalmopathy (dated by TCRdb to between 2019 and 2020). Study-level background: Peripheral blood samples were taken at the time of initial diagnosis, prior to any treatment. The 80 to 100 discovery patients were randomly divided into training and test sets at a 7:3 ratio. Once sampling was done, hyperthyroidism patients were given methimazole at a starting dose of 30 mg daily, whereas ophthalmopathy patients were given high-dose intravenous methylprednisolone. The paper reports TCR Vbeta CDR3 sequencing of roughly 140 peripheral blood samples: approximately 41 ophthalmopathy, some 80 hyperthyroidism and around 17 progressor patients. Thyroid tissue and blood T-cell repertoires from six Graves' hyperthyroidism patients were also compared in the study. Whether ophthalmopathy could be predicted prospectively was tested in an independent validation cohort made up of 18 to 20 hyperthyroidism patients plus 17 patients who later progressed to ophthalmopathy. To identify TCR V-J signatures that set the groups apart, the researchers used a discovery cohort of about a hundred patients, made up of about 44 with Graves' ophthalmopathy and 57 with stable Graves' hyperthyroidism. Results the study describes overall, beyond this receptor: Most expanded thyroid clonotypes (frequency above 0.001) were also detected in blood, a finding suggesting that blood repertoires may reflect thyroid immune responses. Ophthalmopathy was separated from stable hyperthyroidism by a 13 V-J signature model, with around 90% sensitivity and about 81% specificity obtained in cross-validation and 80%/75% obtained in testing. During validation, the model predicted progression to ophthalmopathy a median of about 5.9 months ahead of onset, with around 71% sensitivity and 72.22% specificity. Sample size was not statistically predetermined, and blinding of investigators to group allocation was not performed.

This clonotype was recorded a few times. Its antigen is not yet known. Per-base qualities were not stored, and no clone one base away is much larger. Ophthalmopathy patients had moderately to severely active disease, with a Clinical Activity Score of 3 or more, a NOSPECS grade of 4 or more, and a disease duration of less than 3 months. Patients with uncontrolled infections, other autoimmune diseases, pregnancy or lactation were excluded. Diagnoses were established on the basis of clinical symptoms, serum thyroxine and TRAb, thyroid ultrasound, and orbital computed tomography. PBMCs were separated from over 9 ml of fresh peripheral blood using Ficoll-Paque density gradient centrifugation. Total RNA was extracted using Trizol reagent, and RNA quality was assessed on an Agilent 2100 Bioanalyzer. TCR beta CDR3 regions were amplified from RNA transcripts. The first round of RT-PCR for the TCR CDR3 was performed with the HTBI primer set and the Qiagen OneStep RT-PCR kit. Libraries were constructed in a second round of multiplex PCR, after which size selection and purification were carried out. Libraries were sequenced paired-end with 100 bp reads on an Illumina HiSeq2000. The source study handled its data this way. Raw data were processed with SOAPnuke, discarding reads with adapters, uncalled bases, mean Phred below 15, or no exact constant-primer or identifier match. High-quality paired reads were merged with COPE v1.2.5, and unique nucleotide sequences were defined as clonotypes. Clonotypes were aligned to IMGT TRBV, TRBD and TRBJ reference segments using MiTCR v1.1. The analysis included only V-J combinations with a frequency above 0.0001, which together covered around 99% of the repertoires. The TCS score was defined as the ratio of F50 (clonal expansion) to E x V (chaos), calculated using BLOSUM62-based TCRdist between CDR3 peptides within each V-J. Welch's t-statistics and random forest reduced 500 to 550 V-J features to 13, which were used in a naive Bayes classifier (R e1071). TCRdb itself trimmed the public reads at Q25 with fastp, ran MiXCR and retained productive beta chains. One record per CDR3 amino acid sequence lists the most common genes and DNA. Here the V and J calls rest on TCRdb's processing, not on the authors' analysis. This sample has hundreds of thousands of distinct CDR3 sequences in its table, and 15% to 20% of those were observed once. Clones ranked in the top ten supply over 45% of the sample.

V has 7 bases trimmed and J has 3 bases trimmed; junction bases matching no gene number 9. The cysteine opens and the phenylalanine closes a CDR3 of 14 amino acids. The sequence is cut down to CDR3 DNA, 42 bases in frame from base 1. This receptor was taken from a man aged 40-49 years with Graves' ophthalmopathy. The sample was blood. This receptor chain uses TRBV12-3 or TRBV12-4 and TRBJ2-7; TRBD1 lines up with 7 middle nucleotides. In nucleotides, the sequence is TGTGCCAGCACCTTTACCGACAGGGTCTACGAGCAGTACTTC. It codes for CASTFTDRVYEQYF.